The 20 T cell receptor beta chains in this list originate from one sample, sequenced in a study of cytomegalovirus exposure and HLA in healthy donors. The PCR made use of 60 Vbeta and 13 Jbeta primers. The protocol was immunoSEQ multiplex PCR, while the TCRdb copy is restricted to in-frame clones and leaves out a portion. In total, the table holds under 130,000 clones. The sequencing input was PBMCs. These receptors came from a man aged 35 to 55 in good health and CMV-seronegative.

The chain's CDR3 is CATRTGYNEQFF. The CDR3 DNA is TGTGCCACCCGGACTGGCTACAATGAGCAGTTCTTC. The chain is built from TRBV6-5 and TRBJ2-1; maybe TRBD2 (5 bases). Between the trimmed V and J ends, which lost 10 bases and 3 bases, there was a span of 10 bases. Per germline, CDR1 MNHEY and CDR2 SVGAGI. The CDR3 is made up of 12 amino acids.

The chain is built from TRBV30 and TRBJ2-7; 8 bases are shared with TRBD1. J lost 6 bases, V lost 2 bases, and 9 bases had no gene match. CDR1 is GTSNPN, CDR2 SVGIG, per germline (reference sequence). CDR3 length equals 14 residues. The CDR3 reads CAWSPSTGVGEQYF. DNA of the CDR3: TGTGCCTGGAGTCCCTCGACAGGGGTGGGCGAGCAGTACTTC.

V and J are TRBV4-2 and TRBJ1-1; D gene ambiguous. The V end lost 1 base, the J end lost 5 bases, and 11 bases lay between the germline ends. The germline V gene has CDR1 LGHNA and CDR2 YNFKEQ. The CDR3 is made up of 14 amino acids. The CDR3, as DNA: TGTGCCAGCAGCCAAGCGAGGGATGGTACTGAAGCTTTCTTT. Translation: CASSQARDGTEAFF.

J is TRBJ1-1 and V is TRBV5-4; D remains ambiguous. The CDR3 extends over 14 amino acids. Trimming pared 5 bases from V and 3 bases from J, leaving 14 bases between. Germline assignment: CDR1 SGHNT and CDR2 YYREEE (reference sequence). Here the CDR3 reads CASRRQVWDTEAFF. CDR3 DNA: TGTGCCAGCAGGCGCCAGGTATGGGACACTGAAGCTTTCTTT. Complete variable domain (other parts from reference TRBV5-4 and TRBJ1-1): ETGVTQSPTHLIKTRGQQVTLRCSSQSGHNTVSWYQQALGQGPQFIFQYYREEENGRGNFPPRFSGLQFPNYSSELNVNALELDDSALYLCASRRQVWDTEAFFGQGTRLTVV.

The chain carries TRBV2 and TRBJ1-6; 7 bases align to TRBD1. This CDR3 has 17 amino acids. J was trimmed by 1 base and V by 4 bases; bases with no gene match: 7. The germline CDR1 and CDR2 sequences are SNHLY and FYNNEI. The CDR3 region is CASSARQGFSYNSPLHF. The CDR3 DNA follows: TGTGCCAGCAGTGCTCGACAGGGATTTTCCTATAATTCACCCCTCCACTTT.

The CDR3 loop reads CASSRQLVAGPQYF. The CDR3 nucleotides read TGCGCCAGCAGCCGACAATTAGTAGCGGGGCCTCAGTACTTC. The rearrangement links TRBV4-1 to TRBJ2-4; 8 bases are shared with TRBD2. CDR3 length equals 14 residues. The V gene's germline CDR1 is MGHRA and CDR2 YSYEKL. Trimming removed 4 bases from V and 12 bases from J; junction bases left unmatched: 11.

The rearrangement uses TRBV5-1 and TRBJ2-3, with 10 bases lining up with TRBD2. Germline trimming cut 2 bases from V and 2 bases from J; bases unmatched to any gene: 8. Germline V gene sequence: CDR1 SGHRS, CDR2 YFSETQ. The CDR3 contains 17 residues. CDR3 bases: TGCGCCAGCAGCTTTGTTCTAGCGGGGGATCCCACAGATACGCAGTATTTT. It codes for CASSFVLAGDPTDTQYF.

With respect to this clone: Other nucleotide sequences in the sample specify the same CDR3. This chain links TRBV30 with TRBJ1-1, with a weak D call TRBD1 (5 bases). Germline-derived CDR1 and CDR2 are GTSNPN and SVGIG (reference sequence). Trimming stripped 4 bases from V and 2 bases from J, with 8 bases between. The CDR3 totals 12 residues. The DNA for the CDR3 is TGTGCCTGGAACGGGGGAAACACTGAAGCTTTCTTT. Translation: CAWNGGNTEAFF.

The chain uses TRBV7-9 and TRBJ2-2, with 7 bases lining up with TRBD1. CDR3 size: 18 residues. The trim removed 5 bases at V and 1 base at J, leaving 13 bases unmatched. Germline-derived CDR1 and CDR2 are SEHNR and FQNEAQ (reference sequence). The DNA for the CDR3 is TGTGCCAGCAGCGGACGGGACAGCCCCGGCCTGAACACCGGGGAGCTGTTTTTT. Translating gives CASSGRDSPGLNTGELFF.

CDR3 in amino acids: CASSLVSGSSTNSPLHF. The DNA for the CDR3 is TGTGCCAGCAGCTTAGTGAGCGGGTCATCGACAAATTCACCCCTCCACTTT. This chain connects TRBV7-2 to TRBJ1-6; D is uncertain. V lost 1 base to trimming and J lost 7 bases, with 17 bases between them. CDR1 is SGHTA, CDR2 FQGNSA, per germline. The CDR3 contains 17 residues.

This chain connects TRBV5-4 to TRBJ2-6, with D uncertain. Trimming took off 3 bases at V and 1 base at J, with 17 bases between the two ends. This CDR3 comprises 18 residues. Germline V lookup: CDR1 SGHNT, CDR2 YYREEE (reference sequence). The CDR3 here is CASSSPFPGSSGANVLTF. The DNA for the CDR3 is TGTGCCAGCAGCTCCCCTTTTCCGGGTTCATCTGGGGCCAACGTCCTGACTTTC.

The J gene is TRBJ2-3, the V gene TRBV10-2; 9 nucleotides agree with TRBD2. V dropped 5 bases and J dropped 0; count of bases not matched to a gene: 6. Germline V gene data show CDR1 as WSHSY and CDR2 as SAAADI. The CDR3 covers 16 residues. CDR3 protein: CASSPIAGASTDTQYF. The DNA of the CDR3 is TGCGCCAGCAGTCCCATAGCGGGAGCTAGCACAGATACGCAGTATTTT.

The chain couples TRBV7-2 to TRBJ1-5, with 8 bases fitting TRBD1. This CDR3 region has 13 residues. Germline trimming cut 6 bases from V and 4 bases from J; bases unmatched to any gene: 2. Germline CDR1 reads SGHTA; CDR2 reads FQGNSA. This CDR3 is CASRGQANQPQHF. The CDR3 DNA reads as TGTGCCAGCAGGGGACAGGCTAATCAGCCCCAGCATTTT.

V and J are TRBV27 and TRBJ2-1, with 9 bases matching TRBD2. The CDR3 has 14 amino acids. V trimming: 2 bases; J trimming: 8 bases; junction bases outside the gene matches: 4. Germline V gene data show CDR1 as MNHEY and CDR2 as SMNVEV (reference sequence). This CDR3 reads CASSLAGGPDEQFF. For the CDR3, the DNA is TGTGCCAGCAGTTTAGCGGGAGGGCCGGATGAGCAGTTCTTC.

The rearrangement links TRBV19 to TRBJ1-5; D remains unclear. The CDR3 runs to 16 residues. Trimming removed 5 bases from V and 7 bases from J, with 21 bases in between. Germline V CDR1 and CDR2: LNHDA, SQIVND (reference sequence). Here the CDR3 reads CASSSIPLTEGQPQHF. CDR3 nucleotides: TGTGCCAGTAGTTCCATCCCGTTGACGGAGGGACAGCCCCAGCATTTT.

The chain employs TRBV30 and TRBJ2-5; TRBD2 might be the D (6 bases). The germline CDR1 and CDR2 sequences are GTSNPN and SVGIG (reference sequence). V was trimmed by 0 bases and J by 1 base, leaving 12 bases between them. The CDR3 totals 15 residues. This CDR3 reads CAWSVGAGLQETQYF. The CDR3 DNA reads as TGTGCCTGGAGTGTCGGGGCGGGGCTCCAAGAGACCCAGTACTTC.

This chain connects TRBV7-2 to TRBJ2-1, with TRBD2 matching 9 bases. CDR1 is SGHTA and CDR2 is FQGNSA in the germline V gene. V was clipped by 4 bases and J by 4 bases; unmatched bases: 14. The CDR3 is 18 amino acids. CDR3 coding DNA: TGTGCCAGCAGCTCCCTGGGCGGGGGGGCTGGCGGGTACAATGAGCAGTTCTTC. Its translation is CASSSLGGGAGGYNEQFF.

The chain carries TRBV9 and TRBJ2-2; unclear D gene. Germline assignment: CDR1 SGDLS and CDR2 YYNGEE. The length of the CDR3 is 11 residues. Trimming left V 4 bases short and J 8 bases short, with 6 bases between. The CDR3 here is CASSQRGELFF. The CDR3 DNA is TGTGCCAGCAGCCAACGGGGGGAGCTGTTTTTT.

The DNA for the CDR3 is TGTGCCGCCGCTGGGCAAGTCCTCTATGGCTACACCTTC. It is translated as CAAAGQVLYGYTF. The chain carries TRBV28 and TRBJ1-2; D is undetermined. The CDR3 has 13 residues. Germline V lookup: CDR1 MDHEN, CDR2 SYDVKM. V shed 11 bases and J shed 4 bases, with 17 bases lying between them.

CDR3 loop: CASSFAFSYEQYF. The CDR3 DNA reads as TGTGCCAGCAGCTTCGCGTTTTCCTACGAGCAGTACTTC. The V and J genes are TRBV7-7 and TRBJ2-5; D gene ambiguous. With the DNA end fitting TRBJ2-7 better, the J assignment may be wrong. Germline lookup yields CDR1 SSHAT and CDR2 FNYEAQ (reference sequence). This CDR3 has 13 amino acids.